This T cell receptor (beta chain) emerged from a study of blood T cell repertoires in COVID-19. Study as a whole: Samples of COVID-19 (acute and convalescent) were obtained from the United States, Italy and Spain.

V lost 6 bases, J lost 6 bases, and 7 bases stayed unmatched. Germline V gene data show CDR1 as MNHEY and CDR2 as SMNVEV (reference sequence). The length of the CDR3 is 13 residues. Seattle's enrolled individuals joined amid active infection and were then monitored longitudinally. Original processing methods: The assay estimated nucleated cells by amplifying reference gene primers. The repertoire was sequenced with immunoSEQ multiplex PCR; TCRdb's copy has only in-frame clones and lacks some. V and J calls and clone size are given by that table; D and trimming were obtained from the DNA. The table records 400,000 to 450,000 clones, 89% of them present only once.

The specimen sequenced was peripheral blood. This TCR came from a woman in her forties with COVID-19, enrolled during active disease. J is TRBJ1-2 and V is TRBV27; 7 bases fit TRBD1. The CDR3 loop reads CASRPPGGNGYTF. CDR3 bases: TGTGCCAGCAGGCCCCCAGGGGGAAATGGCTACACCTTC.